This record concerns one T cell receptor beta chain sequence. Its specificity is unknown. V lost 4 bases and J lost 6; bases outside the gene matches: 9. Germline V gene data show CDR1 as SGHRS and CDR2 as YFSETQ. The CDR3 runs 15 residues. In the PCR, 60 Vbeta and 13 Jbeta primers were used. Assay: immunoSEQ multiplex PCR; the TCRdb copy retains only in-frame clones and omits some. This table holds more than 150,000 clones, about four fifths found once. The sample comes from a study of cytomegalovirus exposure and HLA in healthy donors. Regarding the study as a whole: Per a prior analysis, the majority of TCR beta V segments were productive roughly 87% or roughly 30% of the time. Using a false discovery rate of 0.05, a later analysis showed that some 16,000 TCR beta sequences were associated with HLA alleles. Donors belonging to an Asian-associated ancestry cluster reportedly showed fewer N-insertions in productive TCRs than the approximately 670-donor mean, according to what a later analysis found. It was taken for granted in presence/absence analyses that sequencing depth across donors was roughly uniform.

This sequence joins TRBV5-1 and TRBJ2-3; 9 nucleotides line up with TRBD1. Material for sequencing was PBMCs. This clonotype was sampled from a woman between 25 and 40 years old in good health and CMV-seronegative. The CDR3 DNA sequence: TGCGCCAGCAGCCACGGACAGGGGACAAGGGATACGCAGTATTTT. It translates to CASSHGQGTRDTQYF.